The 16 T cell receptor beta chains listed next were all sequenced from one sample in a study of CD8 T cells in Susac syndrome. Random hexamers were used to reverse transcribe the RNA input (about 0.5 to 1 ug). Via MiXCR, TCRdb re-called the immunoSEQ multiplex PCR reads, giving one row per CDR3 protein. Of 150,000 to 200,000 distinct CDR3 sequences in the sample, 90% to 95% were seen once. The sequenced material came from CD4+ T cells from PBMCs. These receptors were collected from a human donor with Susac syndrome.

J is TRBJ2-1 and V is TRBV9; D call uncertain. Deletions cut 0 bases from V and 4 bases from J, with 5 bases between. Germline V gene sequence: CDR1 SGDLS, CDR2 YYNGEE. The CDR3 totals 13 residues. The CDR3 DNA reads as TGTGCCAGCAGCGTAGCAATGTACAATGAGCAGTTCTTC. Encoded protein: CASSVAMYNEQFF.

This clonotype turned up a few times. The V gene is TRBV4-2, the J gene TRBJ1-6; 7 positions match TRBD1. The CDR3 runs to 16 residues. Germline lookup yields CDR1 LGHNA and CDR2 YNFKEQ. V shed 0 bases and J 14 bases; nucleotides not matched to a gene: 13. The CDR3 region has the DNA TGTGCCAGCAGCCAAGATCAGGGGGACACCCTTCAGACCCTCCACTTT. Protein: CASSQDQGDTLQTLHF.

This chain joins TRBV29-1 and TRBJ1-2; 7 bases match TRBD1. Trimming took 6 bases from V and 7 from J; bases not matched to a gene: 11. The CDR3 runs to 13 residues. Germline CDR1 reads SQVTM; CDR2 reads ANQGSEA. CDR3 nucleotides: TGCAGCGTCGACCGGGACAGAGTCGGTGGCTACACCTTC. As protein: CSVDRDRVGGYTF.

The rearrangement uses TRBV7-8 and TRBJ2-3, with 7 bases that match TRBD2. The length of the CDR3 is 14 residues. The junction had 6 bases not matched to a gene; V was cut back by 7 bases and J by 2 bases. Germline CDR1 and CDR2: SGHVS and FQNEAQ. The CDR3 sequence is CASIPAGNTDTQYF. Written as DNA, the CDR3 is TGTGCCAGCATCCCAGCGGGGAACACAGATACGCAGTATTTT.

The chain recombines TRBV9 with TRBJ2-2; TRBD2 might be the D (7 bases). Germline V CDR1 and CDR2: SGDLS, YYNGEE. With 1 base removed from V and 4 bases from J, the gap between germline ends came to 11 bases. This CDR3 spans 15 amino acids. The DNA of the CDR3 is TGTGCCAGCAGCGTACGCGGGGGCATCACCGGGGAGCTGTTTTTT. This translates into CASSVRGGITGELFF.

This sequence joins TRBV27 and TRBJ1-6, with a tentative D call TRBD1 (6 bases). From germline, CDR1 is MNHEY and CDR2 SMNVEV (reference sequence). Trimming took off 8 bases at V and 9 bases at J, with 11 bases between the two ends. This CDR3 comprises 12 residues. The CDR3 is CASGEGGSPLHF. CDR3 coding DNA: TGTGCCAGCGGCGAGGGGGGTTCACCCCTCCACTTT.

The chain combines TRBV5-1 with TRBJ2-2; TRBD1 matches at 8 bases. Looked up from germline, CDR1 is SGHRS and CDR2 is YFSETQ. Losses at the gene ends were 1 base for V and 4 bases for J; bases not matched to a gene: 9. This CDR3 is 17 amino acids long. In DNA, the CDR3 is TGCGCCAGCAGCTTGAATCCGCAGGGGGCGGGCACCGGGGAGCTGTTTTTT. Protein product: CASSLNPQGAGTGELFF.

The chain joins TRBV6-5 to TRBJ1-2; D not certain. CDR1 and CDR2 from the germline V gene are MNHEY and SVGAGI. V shed 9 bases and J shed 6 bases, with 14 bases lying between them. The CDR3 totals 12 residues. The CDR3 region has the DNA TGTGCCAGTCGGGAAACTCACGATGGCTACACCTTC. Its translation: CASRETHDGYTF.

The chain carries TRBV19 and TRBJ1-5, with D unclear. The CDR3 loop spans 13 amino acids. Germline V gene sequence: CDR1 LNHDA, CDR2 SQIVND (reference sequence). With 3 bases removed from V and 6 bases from J, the gap between germline ends came to 9 bases. The CDR3 spells CASSIRGSQPQHF. CDR3 sequence (DNA): TGTGCCAGTAGTATCCGTGGCAGTCAGCCCCAGCATTTT.

The rearrangement links TRBV2 to TRBJ2-3, with 9 bases that match TRBD1. The CDR3 length is 11 residues. With 6 bases clipped from V and 9 bases from J, the junction kept 1 base outside the gene matches. Germline assignment: CDR1 SNHLY and CDR2 FYNNEI. CDR3 sequence: CASRGTGTQYF. DNA for the CDR3: TGTGCCAGCAGGGGGACAGGGACGCAGTATTTT.

V gene TRBV20-1 combines with J gene TRBJ2-7; no clear D. Germline lookup yields CDR1 DFQATT and CDR2 SNEGSKA (reference sequence). Deletions cut 6 bases from V and 5 bases from J, with 14 bases between. The CDR3 runs 12 residues. CDR3 in amino acids: CSAPLDQNEQYF. The CDR3 bases are TGCAGTGCCCCCTTGGACCAGAACGAGCAGTACTTC.

This sequence joins TRBV7-3 and TRBJ2-5; a weak D match, TRBD1 (5 bases). The germline V and J ends were trimmed by 5 bases and 3 bases, with 10 bases remaining between them. Germline V lookup: CDR1 SGHTA, CDR2 FQGTGA. This CDR3 has 13 residues. In DNA form, the CDR3 reads TGTGCCAGCAGCCAGGGATCAAAAGAGACCCAGTACTTC. This translates into CASSQGSKETQYF.

V and J are TRBV4-2 and TRBJ2-5, with TRBD2 matching 13 bases. Germline trimming cut 3 bases from V and 3 bases from J; bases unmatched to any gene: 4. The CDR3 runs to 16 residues. CDR1 LGHNA and CDR2 YNFKEQ come from the germline V gene. In DNA, the CDR3 is TGTGCCAGCAGCCAGGACACTAGCGGGGGGGAAGAGACCCAGTACTTC. Its translation: CASSQDTSGGEETQYF.

This clonotype has more than one count but fewer than ten. The chain combines TRBV14 with TRBJ2-4; D is ambiguous. Germline CDR1 is SGHDN and CDR2 is FVKESK. This CDR3 contains 15 residues. V shed 0 bases and J shed 9 bases, with 15 bases lying between them. DNA of the CDR3: TGTGCCAGCAGCCAAGATCCGGTAGCTCCAAGCATTCAGTACTTC. As protein: CASSQDPVAPSIQYF.

The count of this clonotype is one. The V and J genes are TRBV7-3 and TRBJ1-5; D is possibly TRBD1 (5 bases). The germline V and J ends were trimmed by 0 bases and 4 bases, with 10 bases remaining between them. Per the germline V gene, CDR1 is SGHTA and CDR2 is FQGTGA. This CDR3 region has 15 residues. CDR3 protein: CASSLTGGINQPQHF. As DNA, the CDR3 is TGTGCCAGCAGCTTAACGGGGGGAATTAATCAGCCCCAGCATTTT.

The chain is built from TRBV5-1 and TRBJ2-5; TRBD2 matches at 7 bases. This CDR3 spans 13 amino acids. With V trimmed by 6 bases and J by 2 bases, 4 bases remained unmatched. The germline V gene has CDR1 SGHRS and CDR2 YFSETQ. Here the CDR3 DNA reads TGCGCCAGCACCCCTAGCGGACAAGAGACCCAGTACTTC. This gives the protein CASTPSGQETQYF.